The source of this T cell receptor beta chain is a study of cytomegalovirus exposure and HLA in healthy donors. Findings of the study overall: Many donors shared some public TCRs, even though most TCR sequences were rare.

CDR1 and CDR2 from the germline V gene are SQVTM and ANQGSEA. J gave up 6 bases and V 6 bases, and 5 bases lay outside the gene matches. CDR3 length equals 13 residues. The donors were members of the approximately 130-subject validation cohort (separate from the roughly 670-subject first cohort). On this clone: Its antigen is undetermined.

Sequencing used immunoSEQ multiplex PCR; TCRdb keeps in-frame clones, though not all of them. The table has roughly 240,000 clones, roughly 89% seen once. Sequenced input: PBMCs. This receptor was obtained from a man in his late teens or twenties in good health and CMV-seronegative. This sequence joins TRBV29-1 and TRBJ1-6; 7 bases line up with TRBD1. The chain's CDR3 is CSVLQGSNSPLHF. As DNA, the CDR3 is TGCAGCGTGTTACAGGGGTCTAATTCACCCCTCCACTTT.